The T cell receptor beta chain described here comes from a study of shared clonotypes between healthy human individuals. Study-level findings and limits: Relative to clonotypes present in all four donors, those not shared had lower generation probabilities. Naive subsets usually exceeded memory subsets in estimated richness. With few donors, the genetic and exposure-history diversity represented was limited.

On this clone itself: Its cognate antigen is unknown.

CDR3 length: 14 residues. Germline V gives CDR1 LGHNA, CDR2 YSLEER. V lost 0 bases and J lost 6, with 10 bases in between. Profiling relied on immunoSEQ multiplex PCR, and the TCRdb table lists in-frame clones only, not all of them. Counted here are 800,000 to 950,000 clones, 96% occurring once; the ten biggest clones make up about 0.22%. CD8 cells regarded as naive lacked CD45RO, were positively chosen for CCR7, and omitted terminally differentiated effector memory CD45RA+ cells. The rearrangement joins TRBV4-3 to TRBJ2-3; D remains ambiguous. This clonotype was sampled from a man aged 25-45 years in good health. Input material: naive CD8+ T cells sorted from blood. CDR3: CASSQDRSSDTQYF. CDR3 in DNA: TGCGCCAGCAGCCAAGATAGAAGTTCTGATACGCAGTATTTT.